This entry lists 15 T cell receptor beta chains sequenced from one sample in a study of spatial heterogeneity in lung cancer. TCRdb independently ran MiXCR on the 5' RACE reads; one entry per CDR3 protein. The sample contains 20,000 to 25,000 distinct CDR3 sequences, over 2.5% of which appear only once. Study-level results: Intratumoral expanded alpha and beta TCR counts were found to track tumor mutation counts.

Time point described: sample taken at primary tumor resection. The antigens of these receptors remain unknown. The sample was lung tumor tissue, taken at surgery. The receptors here all came from a male donor with early-stage non-small cell lung cancer.

This clonotype was counted many times. The rearrangement links TRBV4-1 to TRBJ1-4, with TRBD1 as a possible D gene (5 bases). Between the trimmed V and J ends, which lost 1 base and 0 bases, there was a span of 15 bases. There are 18 residues in the CDR3. Germline CDR1 and CDR2: MGHRA and YSYEKL. In DNA, the CDR3 is TGCGCCAGCAGCCAAGTATACGGGGCACAGGCAACTAATGAAAAACTGTTTTTT. Its protein is CASSQVYGAQATNEKLFF.

This clonotype was picked up many times. The chain is built from TRBV11-2 and TRBJ1-1, with D perhaps TRBD1 (6 bases). V lost 5 bases, J lost 2 bases, and 15 bases lay in between. The CDR3 extends over 15 amino acids. CDR1 and CDR2 from the germline V gene are SGHAT and FQNNGV. CDR3 sequence reads: CASSPLGHYNTEAFF. The CDR3 DNA sequence: TGTGCCAGCAGCCCCCTGGGACATTACAACACTGAAGCTTTCTTT.

This clonotype was observed many times. The V and J genes are TRBV12-5 and TRBJ2-7, with TRBD2 matching over 15 bases. The germline V gene has CDR1 LGHNT and CDR2 FRNRAP. Trimming removed 7 bases from V and 6 bases from J; junction bases left unmatched: 13. The CDR3 extends over 17 amino acids. This CDR3 reads CASAPGTSGRSLSEQYF. The CDR3 DNA sequence: TGTGCTAGTGCCCCTGGGACTAGCGGGAGGAGTCTCTCCGAGCAGTACTTC.

This clonotype showed up many times. This chain joins TRBV29-1 and TRBJ2-1, with TRBD2 matching 9 bases. CDR1 is SQVTM, CDR2 ANQGSEA, per germline. CDR3 size: 14 residues. V shed 4 bases and J 8 bases; nucleotides not matched to a gene: 9. The CDR3 nucleotides read TGCAGCGTTGGTATTAGCGGGAGAGTCGATGAGCAGTTCTTC. Protein product: CSVGISGRVDEQFF.

The V call is TRBV6-5, the J call TRBJ2-3; the match to TRBD2 covers 7 bases. The CDR3 sequence is 14 residues long. The V gene's germline CDR1 is MNHEY and CDR2 SVGAGI. J lost 0 bases, V lost 8 bases, and 5 bases had no gene match. The chain's CDR3 is CASGRGTSTDTQYF. DNA for the CDR3: TGTGCCAGCGGGCGGGGGACTAGCACAGATACGCAGTATTTT.

This clonotype appeared many times. V is TRBV28 and J is TRBJ2-1; 8 bases align to TRBD1. Germline lookup yields CDR1 MDHEN and CDR2 SYDVKM. J gave up 4 bases and V 6 bases, and 5 bases lay outside the gene matches. There are 14 residues in the CDR3. This CDR3 is CASSTGQGYNEQFF. In DNA, the CDR3 is TGTGCCAGCAGCACCGGACAGGGTTACAATGAGCAGTTCTTC.

This clonotype was recorded at least ten times. The chain is built from TRBV11-2 and TRBJ1-6; D is uncertain. The germline gives CDR1 SGHAT, CDR2 FQNNGV. The CDR3 is made up of 16 amino acids. With 2 bases removed from V and 7 bases from J, the gap between germline ends came to 15 bases. CDR3 in amino acids: CASSLTLAAWNSPLHF. CDR3 nucleotide sequence: TGTGCCAGCAGCTTAACACTGGCAGCCTGGAATTCACCCCTCCACTTT.

This clonotype came up many times. This chain joins TRBV29-1 and TRBJ2-1, with D maybe TRBD2 (5 bases). Germline CDR1 reads SQVTM; CDR2 reads ANQGSEA. V was shortened by 4 bases and J by 3 bases, with 10 bases between the two germline ends. The CDR3 has 13 amino acids. The CDR3 reads CSVARDLYNEQFF. The CDR3 nucleotides read TGCAGCGTTGCCCGGGATCTCTACAATGAGCAGTTCTTC.

In its sample, this clonotype was seen many times. The chain has TRBV18 and TRBJ1-5; D gene uncertain. Germline V lookup: CDR1 KGHSH, CDR2 LQKENI. This CDR3 comprises 14 residues. V was cut by 2 bases and J by 3 bases, with 8 bases left in between. The CDR3 reads CASSPSELNQPQHF. CDR3 nucleotides: TGTGCCAGCTCACCAAGTGAGCTCAATCAGCCCCAGCATTTT.

This clonotype was observed many times. The rearrangement uses TRBV20-1 and TRBJ2-7; perhaps TRBD1 as D (6 bases). V was trimmed by 5 bases and J by 2 bases, leaving 10 bases between them. Germline CDR1 DFQATT, CDR2 SNEGSKA (reference sequence). CDR3 length: 12 amino acids. CDR3 region: CSAGGQTYEQYF. CDR3 nucleotides: TGCAGTGCTGGTGGACAGACCTACGAGCAGTACTTC.

This clonotype occurred many times. The rearrangement uses TRBV12-3 or TRBV12-4 and TRBJ2-7, with 10 bases fitting TRBD2. CDR3 length: 14 residues. V dropped 6 bases and J dropped 3; count of bases not matched to a gene: 5. Written as DNA, the CDR3 is TGTGCCAGCAGCCTAGCGGGAGCCCGCTACGAGCAGTACTTC. Amino acids: CASSLAGARYEQYF.

There are many counts of this clonotype. The V gene is TRBV20-1, the J gene TRBJ1-2, with a weak D call TRBD1 (6 bases). Trimming removed 8 bases at V and 7 bases at J, with 23 bases between. This CDR3 has 14 amino acids. Germline CDR1 reads DFQATT; CDR2 reads SNEGSKA (reference sequence). The CDR3 coding sequence is TGCAGTACTAATTCCCGGGACACCCGGAGTGGCTACACCTTC. Translated: CSTNSRDTRSGYTF.

This clonotype has at least ten counts. V gene TRBV29-1 combines with J gene TRBJ1-2; TRBD1 agrees at 9 bases. Germline CDR1 is SQVTM and CDR2 is ANQGSEA. CDR3 length equals 15 residues. The V and J ends lost 4 bases and 8 bases, in that order; junction bases with no gene match: 14. The CDR3 DNA follows: TGCAGCGTTGGATTGGGGACAGGGTGGAGAAGGGGCTACACCTTC. Translating it yields CSVGLGTGWRRGYTF.

This clonotype was counted at least ten times. This rearrangement joins TRBV28 to TRBJ1-2, with D maybe TRBD1 (5 bases). Germline-derived CDR1 and CDR2 are MDHEN and SYDVKM. This CDR3 region has 14 residues. Trimming took off 4 bases at V and 2 bases at J, with 11 bases between the two ends. The CDR3 loop is CASSSADRNYGYTF. The CDR3 nucleotides read TGTGCCAGCAGTTCCGCCGACAGAAACTATGGCTACACCTTC.

Ten or more counts support this clonotype. This chain links TRBV12-3 or TRBV12-4 with TRBJ2-2; D gene unclear. Trimming took off 7 bases at V and 3 bases at J, with 12 bases between the two ends. CDR3 length: 14 residues. The CDR3 DNA reads TGTGCCAGCAAGCTCCGCGTGGACACCGGGGAGCTGTTTTTT. It yields the protein CASKLRVDTGELFF.